The 27 T cell receptor beta chains below come from one sample, sequenced in a study of T cell repertoires in cytomegalovirus infection. In TCRdb, the reads were re-called with MiXCR into one record per CDR3 protein. The table lists 450,000 to 550,000 distinct CDR3 sequences, 15% to 20% of them singletons. The sequenced sample was CD8+ T cells from PBMCs. The receptors stem from a human donor in good health (CMV status not recorded). Some clones in this sample may be carry-over from other donors' samples.

This clonotype was detected many times. The chain is built from TRBV11-2 and TRBJ2-7; TRBD2 agrees at 7 bases. Trimming removed 5 bases from V and 0 bases from J; junction bases left unmatched: 16. From germline, CDR1 is SGHAT and CDR2 FQNNGV. This CDR3 has 18 residues. In DNA form, the CDR3 reads TGTGCCAGCAGCCTATGGGTCGCTAGCGGAGAGAGCTCCTACGAGCAGTACTTC. It is translated as CASSLWVASGESSYEQYF.

This clonotype has just a few counts. The V gene is TRBV6-5, the J gene TRBJ2-4; D possibly matches TRBD1 or TRBD2 (5 bases each). The ends were cut back, 3 bases at V and 7 bases at J, with 19 bases in the middle. The CDR3 contains 16 residues. The germline V gene has CDR1 MNHEY and CDR2 SVGAGI. CDR3 nucleotide sequence: TGTGCCAGCAGTTATGAGGGACCTACTGGCAGGAACATTCAGTACTTC. Protein product: CASSYEGPTGRNIQYF.

This clonotype showed up just a few times. This chain connects TRBV6-1 to TRBJ1-3; the D is unclear. Trimming took 1 base from V and 0 from J, leaving 7 bases between them. Germline values: CDR1 MNHNS, CDR2 SASEGT. The CDR3 has 15 residues. The CDR3 sequence: CASSEVGSSGNTIYF. DNA for the CDR3: TGTGCCAGCAGTGAAGTAGGCAGCTCTGGAAACACCATATATTTT.

V usage is TRBV5-4 and J usage is TRBJ2-1; 8 positions agree with TRBD2. This CDR3 spans 17 amino acids. The germline V gene encodes CDR1 SGHNT and CDR2 YYREEE (reference sequence). V lost 1 base and J lost 5; bases outside the gene matches: 11. CDR3 residues: CASSLLVVSGANNEQFF. The CDR3 nucleotides read TGTGCCAGCAGCTTGCTCGTGGTTAGCGGGGCTAACAATGAGCAGTTCTTC.

This clonotype was detected ten times or more. The rearrangement links TRBV7-6 to TRBJ2-5; TRBD2 is a possible D gene (6 bases). Trimming took off 7 bases at V and 5 bases at J, with 17 bases between the two ends. Germline lookup yields CDR1 SGHVS and CDR2 FNYEAQ. The CDR3 is made up of 14 amino acids. The CDR3 DNA follows: TGTGCCAGCACCCCGGGCGGGGACGGGGAGACCCAGTACTTC. Amino acids: CASTPGGDGETQYF.

There are many counts of this clonotype. J is TRBJ2-5 and V is TRBV7-6, with D perhaps matching TRBD1 or TRBD2 (6 bases each). Trimming removed 5 bases from V and 5 bases from J, with 18 bases in between. From germline, CDR1 is SGHVS and CDR2 FNYEAQ. The CDR3 has 15 amino acids. CDR3 sequence: CASSQEGVELETQYF. For the CDR3, the DNA is TGTGCCAGCAGCCAGGAGGGGGTAGAGCTGGAGACCCAGTACTTC.

This clonotype came up many times. V is TRBV7-8 and J is TRBJ2-2; maybe TRBD1 (6 bases). Trimming removed 5 bases at V and 1 base at J, with 20 bases between. The CDR3 loop spans 18 amino acids. CDR1 is SGHVS and CDR2 is FQNEAQ in the germline V gene. Here the CDR3 DNA reads TGTGCCAGCAGCCCAAGGTCCCGGACAGCTCGGAACACCGGGGAGCTGTTTTTT. It translates to CASSPRSRTARNTGELFF.

This clonotype was detected ten times or more. The chain combines TRBV27 with TRBJ1-1; D gene unclear. There are 14 residues in the CDR3. Germline V gene lookup returns CDR1 MNHEY and CDR2 SMNVEV (reference sequence). V was clipped by 2 bases and J by 0 bases, with 7 bases between them. CDR3 protein: CASSLMPVNTEAFF. The CDR3 DNA sequence: TGTGCCAGCAGTTTAATGCCGGTGAACACTGAAGCTTTCTTT.

This clonotype showed up many times. The V and J genes are TRBV4-1 and TRBJ2-5; D not resolved. V was shortened by 3 bases and J by 5 bases, with 16 bases between the two germline ends. This CDR3 is 15 amino acids long. Germline V gives CDR1 MGHRA, CDR2 YSYEKL. The CDR3 is CASSQRDSSGETQYF. The DNA for the CDR3 is TGCGCCAGCAGCCAGCGTGACTCATCCGGGGAGACCCAGTACTTC.

The chain is built from TRBV5-6 and TRBJ2-1; TRBD2 matches 11 bases. Germline loops: CDR1 SGHDT, CDR2 YYEEEE. With 5 bases clipped from V and 8 bases from J, the junction kept 9 bases outside the gene matches. The CDR3 runs to 15 residues. The CDR3 loop is CASSRSLAGGYEQFF. DNA of the CDR3: TGTGCCAGCAGTAGATCGCTAGCGGGAGGCTATGAGCAGTTCTTC.

In the case of this clonotype: At one end, the junction sequence differs from germline, possibly due to a read error. The rearrangement links TRBV7-6 to TRBJ1-3, with 7 bases matching TRBD1. The CDR3 consists of 14 residues. Germline V gene sequence: CDR1 SGHVS, CDR2 FNYEAQ. The CDR3 is CASSLGTVRNTTYF. For the CDR3, the DNA is TGTGCCAGCAGCTTGGGGACAGTAAGAAACACCACATATTTT.

In the case of this clonotype: Possible read error: a much larger clone is one base away. The V call is TRBV12-3 or TRBV12-4, the J call TRBJ2-1; 12 nucleotides align to TRBD2. With V trimmed by 6 bases and J by 12 bases, 12 bases remained unmatched. The CDR3 extends over 15 amino acids. CDR3 coding DNA: TGTGCCAGCAGCCCTTCTAGCGGGAGGGGAGGTGGGCAGTTCTTC. This encodes CASSPSSGRGGGQFF.

This clonotype was detected only a few times. V is TRBV5-1 and J is TRBJ2-7; either TRBD1 or TRBD2 may supply D (5 bases each). The germline V gene encodes CDR1 SGHRS and CDR2 YFSETQ. The CDR3 extends over 15 amino acids. V gave up 0 bases and J gave up 5 bases, with 15 bases separating them. Written as DNA, the CDR3 is TGCGCCAGCAGCTTGGAGGGACGAGCTTCTGACGAGCAGTACTTC. It is translated as CASSLEGRASDEQYF.

This clonotype appeared a few times. The CDR3 loop reads CASSPRGTSGGAGDTQYF. The CDR3 region has the DNA TGTGCCAGCAGCCCCAGAGGGACTAGCGGGGGGGCGGGCGATACGCAGTATTTT. V is TRBV9 and J is TRBJ2-3; 16 bases align to TRBD2. V trimming: 4 bases; J trimming: 6 bases; junction bases outside the gene matches: 11. Germline V gene data show CDR1 as SGDLS and CDR2 as YYNGEE. CDR3 size: 18 residues.

The chain carries TRBV3-1 and TRBJ2-1; D gene ambiguous. The CDR3 is 15 amino acids. V was cut by 2 bases and J by 4 bases, with 12 bases left in between. The germline CDR1 and CDR2 sequences are LGHDT and YNNKEL (reference sequence). The CDR3 coding sequence is TGTGCCAGCAGCCAATTACAAGGGATATACAATGAGCAGTTCTTC. It is translated as CASSQLQGIYNEQFF.

This clonotype was seen a handful of times. The chain is built from TRBV29-1 and TRBJ2-3; 10 nucleotides align to TRBD1. The V gene end was trimmed by 3 bases and the J gene end by 8 bases; junction bases not matched to a gene: 11. The CDR3 totals 15 residues. Germline assignment: CDR1 SQVTM and CDR2 ANQGSEA. This CDR3 is CSVEGADRGRITQYF. DNA of the CDR3: TGCAGCGTTGAGGGGGCTGACAGGGGGCGGATTACGCAGTATTTT.

The chain employs TRBV5-5 and TRBJ2-7, with 8 nucleotides matching TRBD2. V shed 0 bases and J 2 bases; nucleotides not matched to a gene: 10. Germline V gene sequence: CDR1 SGHKS, CDR2 YYEKEE (reference sequence). The CDR3 extends over 17 amino acids. The CDR3 DNA follows: TGTGCCAGCAGCTTGGCTGGGCCAGGGACTAGAGCCTACGAGCAGTACTTC. Protein product: CASSLAGPGTRAYEQYF.

The sample holds many counts of this clonotype. This chain uses TRBV12-3 or TRBV12-4 with TRBJ1-3; D is uncertain. The germline V and J ends were trimmed by 6 bases and 0 bases, with 12 bases remaining between them. The CDR3 covers 15 residues. In DNA, the CDR3 is TGTGCCAGCAGGGGCGGCAGGAGCTCTGGAAACACCATATATTTT. Protein: CASRGGRSSGNTIYF.

This clonotype has a handful of counts. Here the CDR3 reads CSVAGVGALSIYGYTF. In DNA form, the CDR3 reads TGCAGCGTTGCGGGGGTTGGGGCCCTTTCGATCTATGGCTACACCTTC. The chain links TRBV29-1 to TRBJ1-2, with D possibly matching TRBD1 (5 bases). V was pared by 4 bases and J by 4 bases, with 22 bases between. The CDR3 consists of 16 residues. Germline V gives CDR1 SQVTM, CDR2 ANQGSEA.

Only a few counts were recorded for this clonotype. V and J are TRBV7-9 and TRBJ1-2; D unresolved. Trimming took off 2 bases at V and 7 bases at J, with 23 bases between the two ends. The CDR3 sequence is 17 residues long. CDR1 and CDR2 (germline): SEHNR, FQNEAQ (reference sequence). The chain's CDR3 is CASSLPPTDRVFSGYTF. CDR3 bases: TGTGCCAGCAGCTTACCCCCGACGGATAGGGTATTTTCTGGCTACACCTTC.

This chain links TRBV14 with TRBJ2-5, with a weak D call TRBD2 (5 bases). Per germline, CDR1 SGHDN and CDR2 FVKESK. The CDR3 consists of 15 residues. Trimming cost V 0 bases and J 5 bases, with 13 bases left between them. The DNA for the CDR3 is TGTGCCAGCAGCCAAGATGTCTCGGGCGGGGAGACCCAGTACTTC. This sequence encodes CASSQDVSGGETQYF.

This clonotype turned up a few times. The chain recombines TRBV6-1 with TRBJ1-2, with 7 bases matching TRBD1. The germline V gene encodes CDR1 MNHNS and CDR2 SASEGT. V dropped 10 bases and J dropped 6; count of bases not matched to a gene: 11. CDR3 size: 13 residues. CDR3 sequence (DNA): TGTGCCAATTCCGGGACAGAGTCAAATGGCTACACCTTC. It translates to CANSGTESNGYTF.

The CDR3, as DNA: TGCAGTGCTAGAGATCCTAGCGGGACCATCTCCTACGAGCAGTACTTC. Its translation: CSARDPSGTISYEQYF. The chain employs TRBV20-1 and TRBJ2-7; 9 nucleotides align to TRBD2. Germline CDR1 and CDR2: DFQATT and SNEGSKA (reference sequence). J lost 0 bases, V lost 0 bases, and 6 bases had no gene match. There are 16 residues in the CDR3.

This clonotype was recorded at least ten times. CDR3 region: CASRGTGLYDEQYF. CDR3 nucleotides: TGTGCCAGCAGGGGGACAGGGTTGTACGACGAGCAGTACTTC. V and J are TRBV5-4 and TRBJ2-7, with TRBD1 matching 9 bases. V lost 5 bases, J lost 5 bases, and 8 bases stayed unmatched. This CDR3 contains 14 residues. The germline V gene has CDR1 SGHNT and CDR2 YYREEE (reference sequence).

CDR3 protein: CSVDAGTGSYEQYF. The CDR3 DNA reads TGCAGCGTTGATGCGGGGACTGGATCCTACGAGCAGTACTTC. This chain joins TRBV29-1 and TRBJ2-7, with TRBD2 as a possible D gene (6 bases). Germline V CDR1 and CDR2: SQVTM, ANQGSEA. Trimming left V 3 bases short and J 1 base short, with 13 bases between. The CDR3 has 14 amino acids.

V usage is TRBV20-1 and J usage is TRBJ2-1; possible D gene TRBD2, 6 bases. The CDR3 has 15 amino acids. Germline CDR1 reads DFQATT; CDR2 reads SNEGSKA (reference sequence). V dropped 2 bases and J dropped 2 bases, with 13 bases sitting between them. The CDR3 reads CSARLGVAAYNEQFF. In DNA form, the CDR3 reads TGCAGTGCTAGATTGGGGGTAGCGGCCTACAATGAGCAGTTCTTC.

This clonotype was counted a few times. This chain links TRBV5-4 with TRBJ2-7; perhaps D is TRBD1 or TRBD2 (5 bases each). The V and J ends lost 3 bases and 9 bases respectively, with 19 bases between them. Germline V gives CDR1 SGHNT, CDR2 YYREEE (reference sequence). The CDR3 is made up of 14 amino acids. Here the CDR3 DNA reads TGTGCCAGCAGCTCTGGGGACGGACCAGAAATGCAGTACTTC. Translated: CASSSGDGPEMQYF.